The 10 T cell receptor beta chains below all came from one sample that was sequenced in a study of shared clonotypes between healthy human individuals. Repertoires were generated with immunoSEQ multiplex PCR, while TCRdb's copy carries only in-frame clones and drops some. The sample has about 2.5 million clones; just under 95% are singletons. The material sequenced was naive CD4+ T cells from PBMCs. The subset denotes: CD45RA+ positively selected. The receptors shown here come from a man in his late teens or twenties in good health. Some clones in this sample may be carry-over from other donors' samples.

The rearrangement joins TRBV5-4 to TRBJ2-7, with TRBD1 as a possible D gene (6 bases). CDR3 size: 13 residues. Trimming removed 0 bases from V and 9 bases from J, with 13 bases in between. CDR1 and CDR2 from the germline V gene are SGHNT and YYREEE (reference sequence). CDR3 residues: CASSLAERRGQYF. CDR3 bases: TGTGCCAGCAGCTTGGCCGAACGCAGGGGGCAGTACTTC.

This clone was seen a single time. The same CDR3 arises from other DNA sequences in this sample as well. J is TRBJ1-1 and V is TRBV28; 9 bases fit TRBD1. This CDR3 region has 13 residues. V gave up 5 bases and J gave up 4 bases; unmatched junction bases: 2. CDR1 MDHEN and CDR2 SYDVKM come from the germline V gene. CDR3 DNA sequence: TGTGCCAGCAGTCCGGGACAGGGCACTGAAGCTTTCTTT. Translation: CASSPGQGTEAFF.

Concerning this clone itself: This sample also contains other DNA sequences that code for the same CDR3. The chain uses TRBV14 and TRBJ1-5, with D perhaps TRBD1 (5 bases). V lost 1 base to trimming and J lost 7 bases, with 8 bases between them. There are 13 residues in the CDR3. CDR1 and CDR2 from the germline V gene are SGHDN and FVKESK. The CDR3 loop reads CASSQGGWQPQHF. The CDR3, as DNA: TGTGCCAGCAGCCAAGGGGGCTGGCAGCCCCAGCATTTT.

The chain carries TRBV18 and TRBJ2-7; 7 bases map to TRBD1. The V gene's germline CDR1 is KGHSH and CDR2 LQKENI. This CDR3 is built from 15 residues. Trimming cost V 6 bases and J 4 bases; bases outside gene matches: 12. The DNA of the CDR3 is TGTGCCAGCTCGAGGGGGCAGGGAAATTGGTACGAGCAGTACTTC. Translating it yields CASSRGQGNWYEQYF.

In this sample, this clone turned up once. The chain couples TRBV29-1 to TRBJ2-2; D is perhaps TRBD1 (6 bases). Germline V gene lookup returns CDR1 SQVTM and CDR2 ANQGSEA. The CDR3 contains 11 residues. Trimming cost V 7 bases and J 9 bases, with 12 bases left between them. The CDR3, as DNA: TGCAGCGCACAGGGCCCCTGGGAGCTGTTTTTT. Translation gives CSAQGPWELFF.

CDR3 sequence: CASGLSPYNEQFF. The CDR3 DNA reads as TGTGCCAGCGGGCTGTCTCCCTACAATGAGCAGTTCTTC. The chain employs TRBV7-9 and TRBJ2-1; no firm D call. Trimming removed 8 bases at V and 2 bases at J, with 10 bases between. CDR3 length equals 13 residues. Germline values: CDR1 SEHNR, CDR2 FQNEAQ (reference sequence).

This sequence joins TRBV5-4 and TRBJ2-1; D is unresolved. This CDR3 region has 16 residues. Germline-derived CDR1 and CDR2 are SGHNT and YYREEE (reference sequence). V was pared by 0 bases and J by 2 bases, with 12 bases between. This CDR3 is CASSLAERRTYNEQFF. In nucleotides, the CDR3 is TGTGCCAGCAGCTTGGCCGAAAGACGTACCTACAATGAGCAGTTCTTC.

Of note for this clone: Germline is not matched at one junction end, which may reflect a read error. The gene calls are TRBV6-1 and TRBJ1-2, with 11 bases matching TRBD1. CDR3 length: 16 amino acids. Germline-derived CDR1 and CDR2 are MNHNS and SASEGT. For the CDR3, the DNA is TGTGCCAGCACTGAAACCGGGACAGGGGGACGTTATGGCTACACCTTC. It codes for CASTETGTGGRYGYTF.

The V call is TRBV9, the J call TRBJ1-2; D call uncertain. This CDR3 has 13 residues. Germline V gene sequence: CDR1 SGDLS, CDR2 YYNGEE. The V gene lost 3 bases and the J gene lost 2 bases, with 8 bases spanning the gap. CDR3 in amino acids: CASSDLTNYGYTF. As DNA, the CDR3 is TGTGCCAGCAGCGACTTGACAAACTATGGCTACACCTTC.

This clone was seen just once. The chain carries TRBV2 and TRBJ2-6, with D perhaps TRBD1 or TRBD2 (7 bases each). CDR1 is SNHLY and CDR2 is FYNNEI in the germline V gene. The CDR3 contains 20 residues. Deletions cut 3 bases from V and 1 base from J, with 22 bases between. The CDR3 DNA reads TGTGCCAGCAGTGACTTAGGGGGGGACAGATTTCCTTCTGGGGCCAACGTCCTGACTTTC. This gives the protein CASSDLGGDRFPSGANVLTF.